What follows describes a single TCR beta chain. The data are from a study of OX40 agonist ivuxolimab in advanced cancers. Assay: immunoSEQ multiplex PCR; the TCRdb copy retains only in-frame clones and omits some. There are fewer than 85,000 clones in the sample; over 60% occur only once, and around 1.6% lies in the top ten. The TCR was taken from an adult with an advanced solid tumor such as melanoma, head and neck, liver or kidney cancer. The sample consisted of CD4+ or CD8+ T cells sorted from blood, taken in a trial of the OX40 agonist ivuxolimab.

The CDR3 DNA reads as TGTGCCAGCGCTCGGACAGGCCACAACACTGAAGCTTTCTTT. It specifies CASARTGHNTEAFF. The chain employs TRBV9 and TRBJ1-1; 7 bases fit TRBD1. The CDR3 is 14 residues long. Looked up from germline, CDR1 is SGDLS and CDR2 is YYNGEE. V gave up 7 bases and J gave up 2 bases; unmatched junction bases: 8. Supplemented by reference TRBV9 and TRBJ1-1, the full variable domain reads DSGVTQTPKHLITATGQRVTLRCSPRSGDLSVYWYQQSLDQGLQFLIQYYNGEERAKGNILERFSAQQFPDLHSELNLSSLELGDSALYFCASARTGHNTEAFFGQGTRLTVV.